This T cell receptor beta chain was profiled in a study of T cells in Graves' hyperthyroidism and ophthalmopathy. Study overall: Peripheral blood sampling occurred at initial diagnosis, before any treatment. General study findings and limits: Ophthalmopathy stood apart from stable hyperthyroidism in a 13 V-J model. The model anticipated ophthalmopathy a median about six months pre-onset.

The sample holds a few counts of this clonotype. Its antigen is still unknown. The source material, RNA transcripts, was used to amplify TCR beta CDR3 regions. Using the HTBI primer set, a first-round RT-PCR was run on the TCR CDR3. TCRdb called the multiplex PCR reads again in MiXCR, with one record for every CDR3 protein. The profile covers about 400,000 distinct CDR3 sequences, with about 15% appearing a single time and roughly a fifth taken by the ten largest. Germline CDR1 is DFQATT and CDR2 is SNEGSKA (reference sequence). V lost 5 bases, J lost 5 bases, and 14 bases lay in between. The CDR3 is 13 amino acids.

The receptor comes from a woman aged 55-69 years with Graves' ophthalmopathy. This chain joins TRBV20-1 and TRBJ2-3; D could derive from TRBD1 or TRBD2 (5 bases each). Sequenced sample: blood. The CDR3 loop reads CSAGRDLGDTQYF. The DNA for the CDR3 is TGCAGTGCTGGCCGGGACCTGGGAGATACGCAGTATTTT.